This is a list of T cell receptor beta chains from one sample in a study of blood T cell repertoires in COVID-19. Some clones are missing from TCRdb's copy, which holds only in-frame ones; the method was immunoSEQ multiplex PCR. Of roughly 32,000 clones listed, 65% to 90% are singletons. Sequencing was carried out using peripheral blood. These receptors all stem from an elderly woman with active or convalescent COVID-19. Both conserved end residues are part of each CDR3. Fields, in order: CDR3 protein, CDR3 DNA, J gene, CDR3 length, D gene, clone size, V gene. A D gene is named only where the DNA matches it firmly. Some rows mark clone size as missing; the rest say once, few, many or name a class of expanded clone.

CDR3 protein: CAISEGLAGGLDEQFF; CDR3 DNA: TGTGCCATCAGTGAGGGGTTAGCGGGGGGGCTGGATGAGCAGTTCTTC; J gene: TRBJ2-1; CDR3 length: 16; D gene: TRBD2; clone size: .; V gene: TRBV10-3
CDR3 protein: CASRRQSNSPLHF; CDR3 DNA: TGTGCCAGCAGGAGACAGAGCAATTCACCCCTCCACTTT; J gene: TRBJ1-6; CDR3 length: 13; D gene: .; clone size: few; V gene: TRBV6-5
CDR3 protein: CASTLGRYEQYF; CDR3 DNA: TGTGCCAGCACCCTCGGGAGGTACGAGCAGTACTTC; J gene: TRBJ2-7; CDR3 length: 12; D gene: TRBD2; clone size: .; V gene: TRBV2
CDR3 protein: CAISVLAGMNTGELFF; CDR3 DNA: TGTGCCATCAGTGTATTAGCGGGAATGAACACCGGGGAGCTGTTTTTT; J gene: TRBJ2-2; CDR3 length: 16; D gene: TRBD2; clone size: .; V gene: TRBV10-3
CDR3 protein: CASSLEGSPETQYF; CDR3 DNA: TGCGCCAGCAGCTTGGAAGGGAGCCCAGAGACCCAGTACTTC; J gene: TRBJ2-5; CDR3 length: 14; D gene: .; clone size: once; V gene: TRBV5-1
CDR3 protein: CASSSGGASNQPQHF; CDR3 DNA: TGTGCCAGCAGCTCAGGGGGCGCTAGCAATCAGCCCCAGCATTTT; J gene: TRBJ1-5; CDR3 length: 15; D gene: TRBD1; clone size: .; V gene: TRBV11-2
CDR3 protein: CASSLERIPPGELFF; CDR3 DNA: TGTGCCAGCAGCTTAGAGCGGATCCCGCCCGGGGAGCTGTTTTTT; J gene: TRBJ2-2; CDR3 length: 15; D gene: .; clone size: .; V gene: TRBV7-9
CDR3 protein: CASSRAPRDSNQPQHF; CDR3 DNA: TGTGCCAGCAGCCGTGCCCCTCGGGATAGCAATCAGCCCCAGCATTTT; J gene: TRBJ1-5; CDR3 length: 16; D gene: .; clone size: .; V gene: TRBV7-4
CDR3 protein: CASTRTSGSREQYF; CDR3 DNA: TGTGCCAGCACCCGGACTAGCGGGAGTAGAGAGCAGTACTTC; J gene: TRBJ2-7; CDR3 length: 14; D gene: TRBD2; clone size: .; V gene: TRBV2
CDR3 protein: CASSVAGNNSPLHF; CDR3 DNA: TGTGCCAGCAGCGTAGCAGGGAATAATTCACCCCTCCACTTT; J gene: TRBJ1-6; CDR3 length: 14; D gene: .; clone size: .; V gene: TRBV9
CDR3 protein: CASTSRTGNTEAFF; CDR3 DNA: TGTGCCAGCACCTCCCGGACAGGGAACACTGAAGCTTTCTTT; J gene: TRBJ1-1; CDR3 length: 14; D gene: TRBD1; clone size: .; V gene: TRBV28
CDR3 protein: CASSTYSEGEQFF; CDR3 DNA: TGTGCCAGTAGTACCTATAGCGAGGGTGAGCAGTTCTTC; J gene: TRBJ2-1; CDR3 length: 13; D gene: .; clone size: .; V gene: TRBV19
CDR3 protein: CASNPGQLGNQPQHF; CDR3 DNA: TGTGCCAGCAACCCGGGACAGTTAGGGAATCAGCCCCAGCATTTT; J gene: TRBJ1-5; CDR3 length: 15; D gene: TRBD1; clone size: .; V gene: TRBV2
CDR3 protein: CASSLEAGAGEAFF; CDR3 DNA: TGTGCCAGCAGCTTAGAGGCAGGGGCGGGTGAAGCTTTCTTT; J gene: TRBJ1-1; CDR3 length: 14; D gene: .; clone size: .; V gene: TRBV7-8
CDR3 protein: CASSSKTGGASYEQYF; CDR3 DNA: TGTGCCAGCAGCTCAAAAACAGGGGGCGCCTCCTACGAGCAGTACTTC; J gene: TRBJ2-7; CDR3 length: 16; D gene: .; clone size: .; V gene: TRBV21-1
CDR3 protein: CASSPGQGAHYGYTF; CDR3 DNA: TGCGCCAGCAGCCCCGGACAGGGGGCCCACTATGGCTACACCTTC; J gene: TRBJ1-2; CDR3 length: 15; D gene: TRBD1; clone size: .; V gene: TRBV5-1
CDR3 protein: CASSPLTGGSEAFF; CDR3 DNA: TGTGCCAGCTCACCACTGACAGGGGGTAGTGAAGCTTTCTTT; J gene: TRBJ1-1; CDR3 length: 14; D gene: TRBD1; clone size: .; V gene: TRBV18
CDR3 protein: CASSLSEVTQYF; CDR3 DNA: TGCGCCAGCAGCCTATCCGAGGTGACCCAGTACTTC; J gene: TRBJ2-5; CDR3 length: 12; D gene: .; clone size: few; V gene: TRBV5-1
CDR3 protein: CASSRDSGEQFF; CDR3 DNA: TGTGCCAGCAGCCGAGATTCAGGGGAGCAGTTCTTC; J gene: TRBJ2-1; CDR3 length: 12; D gene: .; clone size: .; V gene: TRBV12-3/TRBV12-4
CDR3 protein: CASSQDPPAINQPQHF; CDR3 DNA: TGTGCCAGCAGCCAAGACCCCCCCGCGATTAATCAGCCCCAGCATTTT; J gene: TRBJ1-5; CDR3 length: 16; D gene: .; clone size: .; V gene: TRBV3-1/TRBV3-2
CDR3 protein: CASSLGQAAYEQYF; CDR3 DNA: TGCGCCAGCAGCTTGGGACAGGCGGCCTACGAGCAGTACTTC; J gene: TRBJ2-7; CDR3 length: 14; D gene: .; clone size: once; V gene: TRBV5-1
CDR3 protein: CASSQEKREQFF; CDR3 DNA: TGTGCCAGCAGTCAAGAAAAGCGGGAGCAGTTCTTC; J gene: TRBJ2-1; CDR3 length: 12; D gene: .; clone size: .; V gene: TRBV28
CDR3 protein: CASSPAPRDRLHYEQYF; CDR3 DNA: TGTGCCAGTAGTCCCGCACCCCGGGACAGGCTACACTACGAGCAGTACTTC; J gene: TRBJ2-7; CDR3 length: 17; D gene: TRBD1; clone size: .; V gene: TRBV19
CDR3 protein: CASSQALGPATNEKLFF; CDR3 DNA: TGTGCCAGCAGCCAAGCACTGGGGCCGGCAACTAATGAAAAACTGTTTTTT; J gene: TRBJ1-4; CDR3 length: 17; D gene: .; clone size: .; V gene: TRBV14
CDR3 protein: CASCLHPRFYGYTF; CDR3 DNA: TGTGCCAGCTGTTTACATCCGAGGTTCTATGGCTACACCTTC; J gene: TRBJ1-2; CDR3 length: 14; D gene: .; clone size: .; V gene: TRBV6-5
CDR3 protein: CATSKIGETQYF; CDR3 DNA: TGTGCCACCTCTAAGATCGGAGAGACCCAGTACTTC; J gene: TRBJ2-5; CDR3 length: 12; D gene: .; clone size: .; V gene: TRBV24-1
CDR3 protein: CATSDTRGGSTDTQYF; CDR3 DNA: TGTGCCACCAGTGATACTAGGGGGGGTAGCACAGATACGCAGTATTTT; J gene: TRBJ2-3; CDR3 length: 16; D gene: .; clone size: .; V gene: TRBV24-1
CDR3 protein: CSVVYNYGYTF; CDR3 DNA: TGCAGCGTTGTTTACAATTATGGCTACACCTTC; J gene: TRBJ1-2; CDR3 length: 11; D gene: .; clone size: .; V gene: TRBV29-1
CDR3 protein: CASSLRGQGAISSYNEQFF; CDR3 DNA: TGTGCCAGCAGCTTAAGGGGACAGGGCGCCATTAGCTCCTACAATGAGCAGTTCTTC; J gene: TRBJ2-1; CDR3 length: 19; D gene: TRBD1; clone size: medium-sized; V gene: TRBV7-6
CDR3 protein: CASSIEGGPYEQYF; CDR3 DNA: TGTGCCAGTAGTATAGAGGGGGGGCCATACGAGCAGTACTTC; J gene: TRBJ2-7; CDR3 length: 14; D gene: .; clone size: .; V gene: TRBV19
CDR3 protein: CASRGTGTGELFF; CDR3 DNA: TGTGCCAGCAGGGGGACAGGGACCGGGGAGCTGTTTTTT; J gene: TRBJ2-2; CDR3 length: 13; D gene: TRBD1; clone size: .; V gene: TRBV6-5
CDR3 protein: CASTLGGGGPKEEQFF; CDR3 DNA: TGTGCCAGTACCTTGGGGGGCGGGGGGCCGAAGGAGGAGCAGTTCTTC; J gene: TRBJ2-1; CDR3 length: 16; D gene: TRBD2; clone size: .; V gene: TRBV19
CDR3 protein: CASSQRDSRAEAFF; CDR3 DNA: TGTGCCAGCAGCCAGCGGGACTCCCGCGCTGAAGCTTTCTTT; J gene: TRBJ1-1; CDR3 length: 14; D gene: .; clone size: few; V gene: TRBV3-1/TRBV3-2
CDR3 protein: CASSREGGAGTGEAFF; CDR3 DNA: TGCGCCAGCAGCCGAGAAGGGGGCGCCGGAACAGGTGAAGCTTTCTTT; J gene: TRBJ1-1; CDR3 length: 16; D gene: TRBD1; clone size: once; V gene: TRBV4-1
CDR3 protein: CASSEGGGGTDTQYF; CDR3 DNA: TGTGCCAGCAGCGAGGGAGGGGGGGGCACAGATACGCAGTATTTT; J gene: TRBJ2-3; CDR3 length: 15; D gene: .; clone size: .; V gene: TRBV2
CDR3 protein: CASTPERDTDTQYF; CDR3 DNA: TGTGCCAGCACTCCGGAGCGGGACACAGATACGCAGTATTTT; J gene: TRBJ2-3; CDR3 length: 14; D gene: TRBD2; clone size: .; V gene: TRBV5-4
CDR3 protein: CASSIRDTDSRPQHF; CDR3 DNA: TGTGCCAGTAGTATCCGGGACACTGATAGCCGGCCCCAGCATTTT; J gene: TRBJ1-5; CDR3 length: 15; D gene: .; clone size: .; V gene: TRBV19